A single sample is the source of the 7 T cell receptor beta chains below, sequenced in a study of blood T cell repertoires in COVID-19. Generated by immunoSEQ multiplex PCR, the TCRdb table keeps only in-frame clones and is missing some. The table has around 150,000 clones, about 77% seen once; the top ten hold roughly 13%. The specimen was peripheral blood. Receptors were obtained from a woman older than 75 with acute or convalescent COVID-19.

The genes are TRBV2 and TRBJ1-6; TRBD1 matches 7 bases. The length of the CDR3 is 16 residues. Trimming removed 3 bases from V and 9 bases from J; junction bases left unmatched: 11. Germline-derived CDR1 and CDR2 are SNHLY and FYNNEI. The CDR3: CASSERDSSFLSPLHF. The CDR3 DNA reads TGTGCCAGCAGTGAGCGGGACAGCTCCTTCCTTTCACCCCTCCACTTT.

The chain joins TRBV3-1 (or the pseudogene TRBV3-2) to TRBJ2-1; a weak D match, TRBD1 (6 bases). The CDR3 is 15 residues long. The V and J ends lost 5 bases and 2 bases respectively, with 13 bases between them. CDR1 and CDR2 (germline): LGHDT, YNNKEL (reference sequence). CDR3 bases: TGTGCCAGCAGCTCAGAGGGGGTTCCCTACAATGAGCAGTTCTTC. Protein product: CASSSEGVPYNEQFF.

CDR3 sequence reads: CSAAGNYGYTF. As DNA, the CDR3 is TGCAGTGCCGCAGGAAACTATGGCTACACCTTC. V gene TRBV20-1 combines with J gene TRBJ1-2; no definite D call. V was trimmed by 6 bases and J by 2 bases, leaving 7 bases between them. CDR1 DFQATT and CDR2 SNEGSKA come from the germline V gene (reference sequence). The length of the CDR3 is 11 residues.

The V gene is TRBV6-5, the J gene TRBJ1-5; 8 nucleotides agree with TRBD1. Germline values: CDR1 MNHEY, CDR2 SVGAGI. The CDR3 has 13 residues. The trim removed 8 bases at V and 6 bases at J, leaving 6 bases unmatched. The CDR3, as DNA: TGTGCCAGCTATAGACAGGGGAGTCAGCCCCAGCATTTT. Residues: CASYRQGSQPQHF.

This sequence joins TRBV3-1 (or the pseudogene TRBV3-2) and TRBJ1-3; perhaps TRBD1 as D (5 bases). Germline V gives CDR1 LGHDT, CDR2 YNNKEL (reference sequence). V lost 1 base to trimming and J lost 2 bases, with 12 bases between them. CDR3 length: 16 residues. CDR3 loop: CASSQVGGAPGNTIYF. The CDR3 region has the DNA TGTGCCAGCAGCCAAGTGGGAGGGGCACCTGGAAACACCATATATTTT.

The V and J genes are TRBV6-1 and TRBJ1-2; D is ambiguous. Germline values: CDR1 MNHNS, CDR2 SASEGT. V was pared by 1 base and J by 4 bases, with 13 bases between. CDR3 length: 15 residues. For the CDR3, the DNA is TGTGCCAGCAGTGAAGTGGCGGCGGGGATCTATGGCTACACCTTC. Its protein is CASSEVAAGIYGYTF.

The chain has TRBV11-1 and TRBJ2-3; TRBD2 matches at 8 bases. This CDR3 contains 15 residues. Trimming removed 1 base from V and 6 bases from J; junction bases left unmatched: 6. Germline values: CDR1 SGHAT, CDR2 FQDESV (reference sequence). The CDR3 reads CASSLGGGGMDTQYF. The CDR3 coding sequence is TGTGCCAGCAGCTTAGGGGGCGGGGGGATGGATACGCAGTATTTT.